The T cell receptor beta chain described here comes from a study of blood T cell repertoires in COVID-19. For the study at large: T cells, B-cell-depleted T cells, or PBMCs provided the cDNA or gDNA that served as material.

Germline lookup yields CDR1 SGHNT and CDR2 YYREEE (reference sequence). V was pared by 0 bases and J by 1 base, with 11 bases between. The CDR3 runs to 16 residues. Clones were read by immunoSEQ multiplex PCR, and TCRdb kept only the in-frame ones, dropping some. This sample carries about 250,000 clones, approximately 90% of them seen once, and the ten largest clones take more than 0.95%. The clonotype comes from a woman aged 40-49 years who had recovered from COVID-19. V and J are TRBV5-4 and TRBJ1-5; D is possibly TRBD1 (5 bases). The sequencing input was peripheral blood. The CDR3 sequence: CASSLDGGGSNQPQHF. CDR3 in DNA: TGTGCCAGCAGCTTGGACGGGGGTGGGAGCAATCAGCCCCAGCATTTT.